The TCR beta chain under discussion was sequenced for a study of T cell repertoires in cytomegalovirus infection. Study information: Matching HLA type, along with CMV infection, was indicated by public TCR beta signatures.

V was trimmed by 4 bases and J by 5 bases, leaving 8 bases between them. The CDR3 spans 12 residues. Germline lookup yields CDR1 SGHVS and CDR2 FQNEAQ. TCRdb itself ran the reads through MiXCR, one entry per CDR3 protein. The table lists around 320,000 distinct CDR3 sequences, more than 8% of them singletons, with about 4.5% in the top ten. The receptor was isolated from a human donor in good health (CMV status not recorded). Some clones in this sample may be carry-over from other donors' samples. This chain joins TRBV7-8 and TRBJ2-5; D gene uncertain. Source material: PBMCs. DNA of the CDR3: TGTGCCAGCAGCTCCCGACGGGAGACCCAGTACTTC. Protein: CASSSRRETQYF.